This TCR beta chain was sequenced for a study of shared clonotypes between healthy human individuals. Per germline, CDR1 PRHDT and CDR2 FYEKMQ (reference sequence). This CDR3 contains 16 residues. V was clipped by 3 bases and J by 8 bases, with 20 bases between them. Sequencing was performed with immunoSEQ multiplex PCR; in TCRdb, only in-frame clones are kept and a portion is missing. The sample yields roughly 2.5 million clones, roughly nine tenths seen once. This TCR derives from a young man in good health. Material for sequencing was naive CD4+ T cells sorted from blood. Subset here: CD45RA+ positively selected. This sequence joins TRBV13 and TRBJ1-3; D unclear. The CDR3 reads CASSLAGRGFGYTIYF. CDR3 DNA sequence: TGTGCCAGCAGCTTGGCCGGACGTGGTTTTGGTTACACCATATATTTT.